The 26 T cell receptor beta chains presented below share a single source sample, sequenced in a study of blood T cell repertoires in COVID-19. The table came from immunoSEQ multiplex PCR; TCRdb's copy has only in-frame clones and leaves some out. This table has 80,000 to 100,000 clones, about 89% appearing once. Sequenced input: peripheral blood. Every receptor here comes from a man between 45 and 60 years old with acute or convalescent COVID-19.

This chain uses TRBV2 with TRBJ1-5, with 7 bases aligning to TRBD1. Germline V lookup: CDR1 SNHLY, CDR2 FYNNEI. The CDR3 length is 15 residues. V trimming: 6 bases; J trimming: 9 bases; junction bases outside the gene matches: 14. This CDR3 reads CASSEGQPLRGPQHF. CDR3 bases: TGTGCCAGCAGCGAGGGACAGCCTTTGAGAGGGCCCCAGCATTTT.

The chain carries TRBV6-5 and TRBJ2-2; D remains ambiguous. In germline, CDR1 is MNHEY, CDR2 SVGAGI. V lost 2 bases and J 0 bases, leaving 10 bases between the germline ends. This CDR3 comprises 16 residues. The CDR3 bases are TGTGCCAGCAGTTACGGTAGTTTCGCGAACACCGGGGAGCTGTTTTTT. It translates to CASSYGSFANTGELFF.

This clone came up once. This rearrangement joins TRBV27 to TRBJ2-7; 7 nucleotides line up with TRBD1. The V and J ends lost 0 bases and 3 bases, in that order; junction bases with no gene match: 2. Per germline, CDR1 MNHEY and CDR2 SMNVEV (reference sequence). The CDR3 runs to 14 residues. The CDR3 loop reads CASSLSRDSYEQYF. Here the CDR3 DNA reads TGTGCCAGCAGTTTATCGAGGGACAGCTACGAGCAGTACTTC.

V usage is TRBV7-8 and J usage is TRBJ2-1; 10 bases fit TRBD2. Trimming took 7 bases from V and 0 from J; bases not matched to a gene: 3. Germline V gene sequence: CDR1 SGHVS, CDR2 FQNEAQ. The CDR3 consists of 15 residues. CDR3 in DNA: TGTGCCAGCACCCCTAGCGGGAGCTCCTACAATGAGCAGTTCTTC. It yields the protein CASTPSGSSYNEQFF.

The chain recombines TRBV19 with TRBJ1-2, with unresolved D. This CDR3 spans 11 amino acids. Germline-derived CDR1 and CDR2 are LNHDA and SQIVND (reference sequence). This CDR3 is CASFGDYGYTF. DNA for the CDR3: TGTGCTTCTTTTGGAGACTATGGCTACACCTTC.

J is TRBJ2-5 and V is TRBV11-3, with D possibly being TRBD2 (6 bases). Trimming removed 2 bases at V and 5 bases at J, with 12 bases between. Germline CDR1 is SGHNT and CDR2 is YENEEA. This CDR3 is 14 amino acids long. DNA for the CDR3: TGTGCCAGCAGCTTATCGGAAGGGAGGGAGACCCAGTACTTC. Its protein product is CASSLSEGRETQYF.

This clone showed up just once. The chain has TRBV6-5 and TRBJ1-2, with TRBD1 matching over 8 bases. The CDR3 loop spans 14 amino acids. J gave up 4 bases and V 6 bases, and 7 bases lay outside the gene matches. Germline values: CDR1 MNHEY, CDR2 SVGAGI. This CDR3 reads CASSPDRGAYGYTF. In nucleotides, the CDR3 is TGTGCCAGCAGCCCCGACAGGGGAGCCTATGGCTACACCTTC.

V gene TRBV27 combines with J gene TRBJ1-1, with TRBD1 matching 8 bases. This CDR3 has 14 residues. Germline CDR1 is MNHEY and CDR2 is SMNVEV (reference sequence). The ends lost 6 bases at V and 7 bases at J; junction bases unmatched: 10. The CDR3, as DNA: TGTGCCAGCAGCCGCCGCGGACAGGGCGGTGAAGCTTTCTTT. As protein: CASSRRGQGGEAFF.

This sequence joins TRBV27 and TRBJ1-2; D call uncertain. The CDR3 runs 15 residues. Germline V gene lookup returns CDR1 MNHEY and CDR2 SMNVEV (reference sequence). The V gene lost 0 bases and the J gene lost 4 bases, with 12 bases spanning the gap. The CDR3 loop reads CASSLSATIGYGYTF. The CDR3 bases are TGTGCCAGCAGTTTATCGGCAACTATAGGCTATGGCTACACCTTC.

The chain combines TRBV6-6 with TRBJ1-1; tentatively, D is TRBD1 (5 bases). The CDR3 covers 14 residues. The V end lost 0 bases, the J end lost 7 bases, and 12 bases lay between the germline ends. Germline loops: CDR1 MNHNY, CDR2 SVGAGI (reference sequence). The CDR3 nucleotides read TGTGCCAGCAGTTACTCCGGGGGGGGGATTGAAGCTTTCTTT. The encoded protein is CASSYSGGGIEAFF.

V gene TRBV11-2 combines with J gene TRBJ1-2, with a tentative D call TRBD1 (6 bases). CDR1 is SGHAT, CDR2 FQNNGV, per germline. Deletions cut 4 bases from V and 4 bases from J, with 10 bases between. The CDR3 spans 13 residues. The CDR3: CASSSGQIYGYTF. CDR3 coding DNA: TGTGCCAGCAGCTCCGGACAGATCTATGGCTACACCTTC.

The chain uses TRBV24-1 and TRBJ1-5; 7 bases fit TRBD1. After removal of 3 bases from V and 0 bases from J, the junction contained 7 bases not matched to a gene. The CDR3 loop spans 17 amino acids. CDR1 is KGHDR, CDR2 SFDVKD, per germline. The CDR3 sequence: CATSDTRQGCSNQPQHF. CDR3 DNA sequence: TGTGCCACCAGTGATACCCGACAGGGCTGTAGCAATCAGCCCCAGCATTTT.

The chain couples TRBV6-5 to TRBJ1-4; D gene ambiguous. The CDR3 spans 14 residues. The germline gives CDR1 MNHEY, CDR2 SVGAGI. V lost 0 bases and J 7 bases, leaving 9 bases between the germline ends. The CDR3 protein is CASSYSSGSEKLFF. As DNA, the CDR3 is TGTGCCAGCAGTTACTCGTCCGGGAGTGAAAAACTGTTTTTT.

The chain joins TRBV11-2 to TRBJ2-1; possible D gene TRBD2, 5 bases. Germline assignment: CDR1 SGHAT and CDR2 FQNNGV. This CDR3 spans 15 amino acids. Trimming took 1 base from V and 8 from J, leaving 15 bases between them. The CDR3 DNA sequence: TGTGCCAGCAGCTTAGCATCGCGGGCCTTTTATGAGCAGTTCTTC. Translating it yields CASSLASRAFYEQFF.

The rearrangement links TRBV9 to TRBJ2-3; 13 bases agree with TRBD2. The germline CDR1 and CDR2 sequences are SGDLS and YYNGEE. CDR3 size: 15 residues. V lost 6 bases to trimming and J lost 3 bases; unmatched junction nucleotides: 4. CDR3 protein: CASTRGLAGTDTQYF. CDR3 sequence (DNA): TGTGCCAGCACCCGGGGACTAGCGGGAACAGATACGCAGTATTTT.

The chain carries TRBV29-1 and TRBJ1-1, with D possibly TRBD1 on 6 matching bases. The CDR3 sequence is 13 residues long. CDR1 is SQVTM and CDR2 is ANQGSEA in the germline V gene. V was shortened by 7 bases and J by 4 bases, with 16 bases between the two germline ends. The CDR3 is CSARLGGITEAFF. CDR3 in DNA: TGCAGCGCCCGATTAGGGGGAATCACTGAAGCTTTCTTT.

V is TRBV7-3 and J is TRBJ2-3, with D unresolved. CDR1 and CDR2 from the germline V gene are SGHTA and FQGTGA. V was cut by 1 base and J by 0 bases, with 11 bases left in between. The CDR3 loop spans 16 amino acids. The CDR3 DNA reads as TGTGCCAGCAGCTTAAACCCGGGTGGAAGCACAGATACGCAGTATTTT. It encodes CASSLNPGGSTDTQYF. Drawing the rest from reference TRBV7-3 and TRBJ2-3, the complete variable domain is GAGVSQTPSNKVTEKGKYVELRCDPISGHTALYWYRQSLGQGPEFLIYFQGTGAADDSGLPNDRFFAVRPEGSVSTLKIQRTERGDSAVYLCASSLNPGGSTDTQYFGPGTRLTVL.

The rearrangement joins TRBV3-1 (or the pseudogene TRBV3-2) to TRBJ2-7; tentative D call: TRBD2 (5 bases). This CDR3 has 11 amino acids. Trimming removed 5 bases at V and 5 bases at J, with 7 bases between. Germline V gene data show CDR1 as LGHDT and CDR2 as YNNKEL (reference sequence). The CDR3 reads CASSLRDEQYF. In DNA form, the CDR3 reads TGTGCCAGCAGCTTGAGGGACGAGCAGTACTTC.

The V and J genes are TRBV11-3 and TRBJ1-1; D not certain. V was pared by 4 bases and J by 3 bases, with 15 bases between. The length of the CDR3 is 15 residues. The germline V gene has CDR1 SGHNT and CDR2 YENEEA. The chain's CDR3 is CASSSTSSPDTEAFF. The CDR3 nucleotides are TGTGCCAGCAGCTCCACCTCTTCCCCGGACACTGAAGCTTTCTTT.

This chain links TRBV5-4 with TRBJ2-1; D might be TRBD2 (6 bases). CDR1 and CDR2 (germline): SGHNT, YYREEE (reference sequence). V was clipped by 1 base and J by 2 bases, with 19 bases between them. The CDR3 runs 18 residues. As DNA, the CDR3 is TGTGCCAGCAGCTTGTCCCCTCGATCAGCGGGCCCCTACAATGAGCAGTTCTTC. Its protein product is CASSLSPRSAGPYNEQFF.

Here the CDR3 DNA reads TGTGCCAGCAGTTCTTTCCGGGGGAGGTCCTACGAGCAGTACTTC. Translating it yields CASSSFRGRSYEQYF. This rearrangement joins TRBV7-2 to TRBJ2-7; possibly TRBD2 for D (6 bases). CDR3 size: 15 residues. Germline CDR1 and CDR2: SGHTA and FQGNSA. V shed 6 bases and J shed 1 base, with 16 bases lying between them. Looking up the rest from reference TRBV7-2 and TRBJ2-7 gives the full variable domain: GAGVSQSPSNKVTEKGKDVELRCDPISGHTALYWYRQSLGQGLEFLIYFQGNSAPDKSGLPSDRFSAERTGGSVSTLTIQRTQQEDSAVYLCASSSFRGRSYEQYFGPGTRLTVT.

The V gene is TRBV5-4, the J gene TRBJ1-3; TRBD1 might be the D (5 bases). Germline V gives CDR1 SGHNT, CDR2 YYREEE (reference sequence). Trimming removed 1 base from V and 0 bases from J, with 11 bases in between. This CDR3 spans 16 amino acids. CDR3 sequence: CASSLTGVLSGNTIYF. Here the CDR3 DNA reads TGTGCCAGCAGCTTGACGGGGGTCCTCTCTGGAAACACCATATATTTT.

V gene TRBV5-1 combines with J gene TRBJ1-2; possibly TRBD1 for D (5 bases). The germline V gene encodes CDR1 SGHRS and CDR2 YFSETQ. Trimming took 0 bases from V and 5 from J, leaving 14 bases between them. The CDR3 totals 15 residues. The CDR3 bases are TGCGCCAGCAGCTTGGCCGCGACAGCACAGTATGGCTACACCTTC. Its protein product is CASSLAATAQYGYTF. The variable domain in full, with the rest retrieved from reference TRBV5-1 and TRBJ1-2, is KAGVTQTPRYLIKTRGQQVTLSCSPISGHRSVSWYQQTPGQGLQFLFEYFSETQRNKGNFPGRFSGRQFSNSRSEMNVSTLELGDSALYLCASSLAATAQYGYTFGSGTRLTVV.

As DNA, the CDR3 is TGTGCCAGCAGCTCCAGTCCAGCGGGGCTCCAAGAGACCCAGTACTTC. This gives the protein CASSSSPAGLQETQYF. This sequence joins TRBV7-8 and TRBJ2-5; TRBD2 matches 7 bases. The J segment lost 1 base and the V segment lost 4 bases, leaving 9 bases of the junction unmatched. The CDR3 is 16 amino acids. Per the germline V gene, CDR1 is SGHVS and CDR2 is FQNEAQ.

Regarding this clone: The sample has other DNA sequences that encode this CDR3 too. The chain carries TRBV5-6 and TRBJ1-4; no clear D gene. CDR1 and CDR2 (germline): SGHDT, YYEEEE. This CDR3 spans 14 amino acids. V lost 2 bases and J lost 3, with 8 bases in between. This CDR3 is CASSLGGPNEKLFF. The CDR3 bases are TGTGCCAGCAGCTTAGGCGGGCCTAATGAAAAACTGTTTTTT. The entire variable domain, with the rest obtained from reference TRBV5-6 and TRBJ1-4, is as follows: DAGVTQSPTHLIKTRGQQVTLRCSPKSGHDTVSWYQQALGQGPQFIFQYYEEEERQRGNFPDRFSGHQFPNYSSELNVNALLLGDSALYLCASSLGGPNEKLFFGSGTQLSVL.

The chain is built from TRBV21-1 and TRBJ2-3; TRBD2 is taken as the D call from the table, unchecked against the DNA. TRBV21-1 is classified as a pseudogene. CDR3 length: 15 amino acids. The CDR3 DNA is TGTGCCAGCAGCTTAAAAGGAGGGCATCCAGATACGCAGTATTTT. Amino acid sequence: CASSLKGGHPDTQYF.